This entry features one TCR beta chain sequence. What it binds is not known. This entry belongs to a study of T cell responses to AZD1222 COVID-19 vaccine. Notes on the study in general: Spike-spanning, vaccine-associated CD4 TCRs were dominant at 160-218 and 743-854. The donor cohort was predominantly white British with a female majority, and clonal diversity may have been underestimated.

This CDR3 has 15 amino acids. V shed 5 bases and J 3 bases; nucleotides not matched to a gene: 6. Germline V gene lookup returns CDR1 MDHEN and CDR2 SYDVKM. The method was immunoSEQ multiplex PCR; TCRdb's version includes in-frame clones alone and lacks a portion of them. The profile shows more than 150,000 clones, 75% to 90% of them singletons. This clonotype was sampled from an adult in good health. This material consisted of peripheral blood, taken on day 0 of AZD1222 vaccination. The V gene is TRBV28, the J gene TRBJ1-3; 8 nucleotides agree with TRBD1. In nucleotides, the CDR3 is TGTGCCAGCAGTCTAGTGACAGGGGTTGGAAACACCATATATTTT. Protein sequence: CASSLVTGVGNTIYF.